The 24 T cell receptor beta chains below all came from one sample that was sequenced in a study of T cells in women clearing cervical HPV infection. The table came from immunoSEQ multiplex PCR; TCRdb's copy has only in-frame clones and leaves some out. The sample has about 30,000 clones. Sequencing used blood buffy coat. The receptor source for this set is a woman aged 18 to 75 with a cervical HPV16 infection that either progressed to CIN3+ or cleared (not recorded which).

Of note for this clone: The missing CDR3 end, 3 residues past where the read stops, is filled in from the germline J gene. The V call is TRBV12-3 or TRBV12-4, the J call TRBJ2-2; 10 bases fit TRBD1. J was trimmed by 6 bases and V by 5 bases; bases with no gene match: 6. The CDR3 consists of 15 residues. The covered CDR3 bases are TGTGCCAGCAGTCCCAGGACAGGGGGAGCCGGGGAG. Its translation: CASSPRTGGAGE. Given in full, the CDR3 is CASSPRTGGAGELFF.

With respect to this clone: The read ends 3 residues early relative to the CDR3; the germline J gene fills the gap. This sequence joins TRBV6-1 and TRBJ2-6, with D tentatively TRBD2 (6 bases). The CDR3 is 15 amino acids. The V gene lost 4 bases and the J gene lost 0 bases, with 7 bases spanning the gap. Germline V gives CDR1 MNHNS, CDR2 SASEGT. The part of the CDR3 DNA that was read is TGTGCCAGCAGTGCGGAGGGCTCTGGGGCCAACGTC. Encoded protein: CASSAEGSGANV. The entire CDR3 is CASSAEGSGANVLTF.

A remark on this clone: From the germline J gene comes the end of the CDR3, since the read stops 3 residues before it. The chain combines TRBV14 with TRBJ2-7; D perhaps matches TRBD1 (6 bases). Trimming cost V 8 bases and J 4 bases, with 9 bases left between them. Germline V gene data show CDR1 as SGHDN and CDR2 as FVKESK. The CDR3 extends over 11 amino acids. The CDR3 reads CASGQSYEQYF. The DNA read from the CDR3 is TGTGCCAGCGGACAGTCGTACGAG.

In the case of this clone: The missing CDR3 end, 3 residues past where the read stops, is filled in from the germline J gene. The identical CDR3 is also encoded by other nucleotide sequences in the sample. This rearrangement joins TRBV6-4 to TRBJ2-2; D perhaps matches TRBD2 (5 bases). CDR1 MRHNA and CDR2 SNTAGT come from the germline V gene. CDR3 size: 13 residues. The V gene lost 4 bases and the J gene lost 2 bases, with 5 bases spanning the gap. The CDR3 sequence: CASSASNTGELFF. The CDR3 DNA, read in part, is TGTGCCAGCAGTGCTAGCAACACCGGGGAG.

Concerning this clone: The read finishes 3 residues shy of the CDR3 end, and the germline J gene is used to complete it. The rearrangement uses TRBV11-2 and TRBJ1-2, with a weak D call TRBD1 (5 bases). The CDR3 runs to 12 residues. CDR1 and CDR2 from the germline V gene are SGHAT and FQNNGV. V dropped 11 bases and J dropped 4 bases, with 14 bases sitting between them. The CDR3 DNA, read in part, is TGTGCCGTATCAGGGCAGTTCTATGGC. It specifies CAVSGQFYG. The entire CDR3 protein is CAVSGQFYGYTF.

Of note for this clone: Sequencing ends 3 residues short of the CDR3 end; the germline J gene provides the rest. The V call is TRBV19, the J call TRBJ1-6; TRBD1 might be the D (6 bases). CDR3 size: 17 residues. Trimming pared 5 bases from V and 4 bases from J, leaving 18 bases between. Germline V gives CDR1 LNHDA, CDR2 SQIVND (reference sequence). CDR3 sequence: CASSPSDRPKYNSPLHF. The CDR3 DNA, read in part, is TGTGCCAGTAGTCCGTCTGACAGGCCGAAGTATAATTCACCC.

To note about this clone: The read terminates 3 residues ahead of where the CDR3 ends, so the germline J gene completes it. This sequence joins TRBV19 and TRBJ2-2, with D possibly TRBD1 on 6 matching bases. This CDR3 has 13 residues. Germline V gives CDR1 LNHDA, CDR2 SQIVND (reference sequence). The V gene lost 7 bases and the J gene lost 7 bases, with 13 bases spanning the gap. The CDR3 protein is CASMSGAVGELFF. The sequenced CDR3 bases are TGTGCCAGTATGTCAGGGGCCGTCGGGGAG.

As regards this clone: The CDR3 goes on 3 residues after the read ends, and that part is filled in from the germline J gene. This chain uses TRBV5-6 with TRBJ1-5; the match to TRBD1 covers 8 bases. CDR3 size: 13 residues. Per the germline V gene, CDR1 is SGHDT and CDR2 is YYEEEE. The J segment lost 7 bases and the V segment lost 0 bases, leaving 0 bases of the junction unmatched. The CDR3 reads CASSLDRGQPQHF. The CDR3 DNA, read in part, is TGTGCCAGCAGCTTGGACAGGGGGCAGCCC. Based on the CDR3 plus reference TRBV5-6 and TRBJ1-5, the full variable domain is DAGVTQSPTHLIKTRGQQVTLRCSPKSGHDTVSWYQQALGQGPQFIFQYYEEEERQRGNFPDRFSGHQFPNYSSELNVNALLLGDSALYLCASSLDRGQPQHFGDGTRLSIL.

With respect to this clone: The read comes to an end 3 residues before the CDR3 does, leaving the germline J gene to fill in the end. V is TRBV7-9 and J is TRBJ1-2; D is ambiguous. Per germline, CDR1 SEHNR and CDR2 FQNEAQ (reference sequence). Trimming shortened V by 0 bases and J by 6 bases, and 14 bases separated the two germline ends. The CDR3 covers 15 residues. The CDR3 DNA, read in part, is TGTGCCAGCAGCTTAGCGCTGGGCAGCCCAGATGGC. It encodes CASSLALGSPDG. The whole CDR3 is CASSLALGSPDGYTF.

A note on this clone: The read terminates 3 residues ahead of where the CDR3 ends, so the germline J gene completes it. J is TRBJ2-1 and V is TRBV19, with no clear D. Trimming shortened V by 0 bases and J by 0 bases, and 6 bases separated the two germline ends. From germline, CDR1 is LNHDA and CDR2 SQIVND (reference sequence). CDR3 length: 15 residues. The CDR3 sequence is CASSIELRSYNEQFF. The CDR3 DNA, read in part, is TGTGCCAGTAGTATAGAACTACGCTCCTACAATGAG.

This clone counts as medium-sized by frequency. The read ends 3 residues early relative to the CDR3; the germline J gene fills the gap. V and J are TRBV29-1 and TRBJ2-3; TRBD2 matches 7 bases. From germline, CDR1 is SQVTM and CDR2 ANQGSEA. The CDR3 contains 15 residues. The V and J ends lost 3 bases and 3 bases, in that order; junction bases with no gene match: 9. The sequenced CDR3 bases are TGCAGCGTTGATACCAGCGGGGTCTCTACAGATACG. Its protein product is CSVDTSGVSTDT. The entire CDR3 reads CSVDTSGVSTDTQYF.

Concerning this clone itself: The sequenced fragment ends 3 residues before the CDR3 boundary, so the rest is inferred from the germline J gene. The J gene is TRBJ2-7, the V gene TRBV4-2, with 9 bases aligning to TRBD2. This CDR3 has 18 residues. With 2 bases clipped from V and 5 bases from J, the junction kept 16 bases outside the gene matches. The germline gives CDR1 LGHNA, CDR2 YNFKEQ. The chain's CDR3 is CASSQKVPAGGSPHEQYF. CDR3 bases read: TGTGCCAGCAGCCAAAAAGTCCCAGCGGGAGGTTCCCCCCACGAG.

Comment on this clone: Sequencing ends 3 residues short of the CDR3 end; the germline J gene provides the rest. The chain carries TRBV2 and TRBJ2-2; D is unclear. Trimming took 7 bases from V and 6 from J, leaving 12 bases between them. CDR3 length equals 13 residues. Looked up from germline, CDR1 is SNHLY and CDR2 is FYNNEI. The DNA read from the CDR3 is TGTGCCAGCATGTTATTAGTTGCCGGGGAG. Residues: CASMLLVAGE. The CDR3 as a whole reads CASMLLVAGELFF.

With respect to this clone: Read coverage stops 3 residues before the CDR3 terminus; the germline J gene supplies the remainder. The rearrangement links TRBV6-2 or TRBV6-3 to TRBJ2-1; weak D call: TRBD2 (6 bases). The CDR3 is made up of 16 amino acids. The germline gives CDR1 MNHEY, CDR2 SVGEGT. Trimming cost V 0 bases and J 6 bases, with 15 bases left between them. The CDR3 loop reads CASSYSRDRLSNEQFF. The CDR3 DNA, read in part, is TGTGCCAGCAGTTACTCGCGGGATCGGTTAAGCAATGAG.

On this clone: Read data end 3 residues before the CDR3 end; the end is taken from the germline J gene. The rearrangement joins TRBV4-2 to TRBJ2-3; 11 bases agree with TRBD2. There are 16 residues in the CDR3. The V segment lost 2 bases and the J segment 5 bases; nucleotides outside the gene matches: 6. Germline V gene sequence: CDR1 LGHNA, CDR2 YNFKEQ. Partial CDR3 DNA: TGTGCCAGCAGCCAAATAGCGGGGGGGCTGGTAGATACG. Protein: CASSQIAGGLVDT. The full CDR3 protein reads CASSQIAGGLVDTQYF.

Of note for this clone: The read ends 3 residues early relative to the CDR3; the germline J gene fills the gap. This chain connects TRBV7-9 to TRBJ2-1; TRBD1 matches 7 bases. The ends lost 2 bases at V and 8 bases at J; junction bases unmatched: 9. Germline V CDR1 and CDR2: SEHNR, FQNEAQ (reference sequence). The CDR3 is 15 amino acids. The CDR3 protein is CASSLPTGMGYEQFF. The part of the CDR3 DNA that was read is TGTGCCAGCAGCTTACCGACAGGGATGGGCTATGAG.

Worth noting for this clone: The DNA ends 3 residues before the CDR3 does, and the rest of the CDR3 is filled in from the germline J gene. The gene calls are TRBV20-1 and TRBJ2-1; 8 bases align to TRBD2. This CDR3 is 15 amino acids long. V gave up 5 bases and J gave up 3 bases; unmatched junction bases: 9. CDR1 and CDR2 (germline): DFQATT, SNEGSKA (reference sequence). The CDR3 sequence: CSAPFSGKIYNEQFF. Incomplete CDR3 DNA: TGCAGTGCTCCATTTAGCGGGAAGATCTACAATGAG.

Concerning this clone: The sequence runs out 3 residues before the end of the CDR3; the remainder is reconstructed from the germline J gene. The chain joins TRBV20-1 to TRBJ2-5; D is possibly TRBD1 (6 bases). The CDR3 spans 14 residues. V dropped 6 bases and J dropped 1 base, with 15 bases sitting between them. The V gene's germline CDR1 is DFQATT and CDR2 SNEGSKA (reference sequence). Partial CDR3 DNA: TGCAGTGCGAAGGGGGACGGATTCCAAGAGACC. It specifies CSAKGDGFQET. The full CDR3 protein reads CSAKGDGFQETQYF.

On this clone: Read coverage stops 3 residues before the CDR3 terminus; the germline J gene supplies the remainder. V usage is TRBV2 and J usage is TRBJ1-5; unclear D gene. The CDR3 is 13 amino acids. Germline loops: CDR1 SNHLY, CDR2 FYNNEI. Trimming shortened V by 7 bases and J by 5 bases, and 12 bases separated the two germline ends. The CDR3 sequence is CASNTDPDQPQHF. The DNA read from the CDR3 is TGTGCCAGCAACACAGACCCCGATCAGCCC.

CDR3 DNA, as far as it was read: TGTGCCAGCAGTGAATGGGCCGGGACAGGGGGCGAGACC. Translation gives CASSEWAGTGGET. In full, the CDR3 reads CASSEWAGTGGETQYF. The chain carries TRBV6-1 and TRBJ2-5; 12 bases match TRBD1. Sequencing ends 3 residues short of the CDR3 end; the germline J gene provides the rest. The CDR3 spans 16 residues. CDR1 is MNHNS and CDR2 is SASEGT in the germline V gene. J was trimmed by 5 bases and V by 2 bases; bases with no gene match: 6.

Concerning this clone itself: Read data end 3 residues before the CDR3 end; the end is taken from the germline J gene. This chain connects TRBV28 to TRBJ2-7; D perhaps matches TRBD2 (5 bases). Looked up from germline, CDR1 is MDHEN and CDR2 is SYDVKM. The CDR3 has 16 residues. Deletions cut 4 bases from V and 0 bases from J, with 16 bases between. The covered CDR3 bases are TGTGCCAGCAGTTCAGGAGGCAGCCCAGACTCCTACGAG. Its translation is CASSSGGSPDSYE. The full CDR3 is CASSSGGSPDSYEQYF.

The CDR3 sequence is CASTSSFRGADEKLFF. The CDR3 DNA, read in part, is TGTGCCAGCACCTCTTCCTTTCGAGGGGCGGATGAAAAA. The V gene is TRBV27, the J gene TRBJ1-4; D might be TRBD1 (5 bases). The CDR3 is cut off 3 residues early in the read; its end comes from the germline J gene. CDR1 and CDR2 (germline): MNHEY, SMNVEV (reference sequence). The length of the CDR3 is 16 residues. Trimming pared 7 bases from V and 6 bases from J, leaving 21 bases between.

In regard to this clone: The read comes to an end 3 residues before the CDR3 does, leaving the germline J gene to fill in the end. The chain links TRBV30 to TRBJ1-1; 7 bases are shared with TRBD1. V was pared by 4 bases and J by 5 bases, with 7 bases of the junction left unmatched. Germline CDR1 reads GTSNPN; CDR2 reads SVGIG (reference sequence). The CDR3 has 13 amino acids. CDR3 sequence: CAWTLRGMTEAFF. The covered CDR3 bases are TGTGCCTGGACCCTCAGGGGGATGACTGAA. The variable domain in full, completed from reference TRBV30 and TRBJ1-1, reads SQTIHQWPATLVQPVGSPLSLECTVEGTSNPNLYWYRQAAGRGLQLLFYSVGIGQISSEVPQNLSASRPQDRQFILSSKKLLLSDSGFYLCAWTLRGMTEAFFGQGTRLTVV.

On this clone: The read finishes 3 residues shy of the CDR3 end, and the germline J gene is used to complete it. The V and J genes are TRBV5-1 and TRBJ2-5, with 8 nucleotides matching TRBD2. The CDR3 has 13 residues. Germline CDR1 SGHRS, CDR2 YFSETQ. The junction had 3 bases not matched to a gene; V was cut back by 4 bases and J by 4 bases. Partial CDR3 DNA: TGCGCCAGCAGCCCGGGGGGGGGAGAGACC. It translates to CASSPGGGET. The whole CDR3 protein is CASSPGGGETQYF.